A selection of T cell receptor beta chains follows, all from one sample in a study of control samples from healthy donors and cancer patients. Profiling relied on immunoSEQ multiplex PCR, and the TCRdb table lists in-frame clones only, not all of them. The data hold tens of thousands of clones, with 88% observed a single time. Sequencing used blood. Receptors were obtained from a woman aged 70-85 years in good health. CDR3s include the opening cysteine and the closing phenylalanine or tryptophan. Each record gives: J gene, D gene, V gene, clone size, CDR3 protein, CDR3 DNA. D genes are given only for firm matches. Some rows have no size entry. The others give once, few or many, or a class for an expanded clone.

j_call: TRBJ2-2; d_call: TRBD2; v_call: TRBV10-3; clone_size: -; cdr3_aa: CAISESSGGPNTGELFF; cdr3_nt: TGTGCCATCAGTGAATCCTCGGGGGGTCCTAACACCGGGGAGCTGTTTTTT
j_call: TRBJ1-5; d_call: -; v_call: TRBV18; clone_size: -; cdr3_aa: CASTEGRGFNQPQHF; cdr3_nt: TGTGCCAGTACTGAGGGACGGGGATTTAATCAGCCCCAGCATTTT
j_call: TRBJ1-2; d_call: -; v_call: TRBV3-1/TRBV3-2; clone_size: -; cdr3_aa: CASSQSDKPYGYTF; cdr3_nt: TGTGCCAGCAGCCAATCCGACAAGCCCTATGGCTACACCTTC
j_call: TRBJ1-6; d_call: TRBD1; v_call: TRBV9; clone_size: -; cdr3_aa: CASSPDLPGGDSPLHF; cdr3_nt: TGTGCCAGCAGCCCTGACTTGCCAGGGGGGGATTCACCCCTCCACTTT
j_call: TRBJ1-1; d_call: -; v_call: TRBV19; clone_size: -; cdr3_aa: CASSIVGGIGTEAFF; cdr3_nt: TGTGCCAGTAGTATAGTAGGGGGGATCGGCACTGAAGCTTTCTTT
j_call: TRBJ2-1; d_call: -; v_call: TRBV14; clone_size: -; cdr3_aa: CASSQVSGYEQFF; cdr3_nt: TGTGCCAGCAGCCAAGTCTCCGGGTATGAGCAGTTCTTC
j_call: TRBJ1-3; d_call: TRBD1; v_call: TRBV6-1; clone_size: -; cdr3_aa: CASTDRDNSGNTIYF; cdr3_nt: TGTGCCAGCACCGACAGGGACAACTCTGGAAACACCATATATTTT
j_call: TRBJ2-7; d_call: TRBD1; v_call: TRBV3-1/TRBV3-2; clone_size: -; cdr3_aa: CASSQGLLPGQGYEQYF; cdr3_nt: TGTGCCAGCAGCCAAGGTCTCCTACCGGGACAGGGTTACGAGCAGTACTTC
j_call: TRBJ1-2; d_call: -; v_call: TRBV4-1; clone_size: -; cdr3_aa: CASSQDLETYGYTF; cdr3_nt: TGCGCCAGCAGCCAAGATCTGGAAACCTATGGCTACACCTTC
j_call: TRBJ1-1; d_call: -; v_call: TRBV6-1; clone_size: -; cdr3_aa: CASSEGGLNTEAFF; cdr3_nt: TGTGCCAGCAGTGAAGGAGGTTTGAACACTGAAGCTTTCTTT
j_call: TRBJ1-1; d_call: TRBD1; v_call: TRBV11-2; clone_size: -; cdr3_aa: CASSLDLGQGYTEAFF; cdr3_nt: TGTGCCAGCAGCTTAGACTTGGGACAGGGGTACACTGAAGCTTTCTTT
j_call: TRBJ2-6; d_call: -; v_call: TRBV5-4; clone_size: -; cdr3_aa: CASSLVSSSGANVLTF; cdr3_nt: TGTGCCAGCAGCTTGGTGTCTAGTAGTGGGGCCAACGTCCTGACTTTC
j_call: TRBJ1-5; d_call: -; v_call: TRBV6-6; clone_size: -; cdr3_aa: CASSYLNSNQPQHF; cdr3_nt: TGTGCCAGCAGTTACCTGAATAGCAATCAGCCCCAGCATTTT
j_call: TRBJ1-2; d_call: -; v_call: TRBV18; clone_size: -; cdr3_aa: CASSSSGTADYGYTF; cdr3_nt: TGTGCCAGCTCATCTTCCGGGACCGCTGACTATGGCTACACCTTC
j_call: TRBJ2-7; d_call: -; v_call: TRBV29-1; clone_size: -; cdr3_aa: CSVEGRANKGNEQYF; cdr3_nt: TGCAGCGTTGAGGGCCGGGCCAACAAGGGTAACGAGCAGTACTTC
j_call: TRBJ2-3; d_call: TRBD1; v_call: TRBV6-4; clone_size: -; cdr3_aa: CASSDSGQGADTQYF; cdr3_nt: TGTGCCAGCAGTGACTCGGGACAGGGGGCAGATACGCAGTATTTT
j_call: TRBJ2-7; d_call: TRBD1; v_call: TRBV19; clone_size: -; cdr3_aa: CASSRTGIYEQYF; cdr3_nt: TGTGCCAGTAGCAGGACAGGGATCTACGAGCAGTACTTC
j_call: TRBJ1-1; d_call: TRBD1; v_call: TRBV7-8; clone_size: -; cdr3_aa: CASSVSGQGTPMNTEAFF; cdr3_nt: TGTGCCAGCAGCGTATCGGGACAGGGTACTCCGATGAACACTGAAGCTTTCTTT
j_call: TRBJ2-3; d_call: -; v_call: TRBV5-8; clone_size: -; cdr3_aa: CASSYGLGATDTQYF; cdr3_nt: TGTGCCAGCAGCTATGGTTTAGGGGCGACAGATACGCAGTATTTT
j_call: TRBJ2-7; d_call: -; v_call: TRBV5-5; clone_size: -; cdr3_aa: CASSLDAGFSSYEQYF; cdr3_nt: TGTGCCAGCAGCTTGGATGCGGGCTTCAGCTCCTACGAGCAGTACTTC
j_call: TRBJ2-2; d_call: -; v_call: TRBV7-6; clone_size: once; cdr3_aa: CASSLDRGGNTGELFF; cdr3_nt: TGTGCCAGCAGCTTAGACAGGGGGGGAAACACCGGGGAGCTGTTTTTT
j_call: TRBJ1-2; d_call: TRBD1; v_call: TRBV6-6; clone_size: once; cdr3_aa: CASKLGAGGGYTF; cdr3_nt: TGTGCCAGCAAACTAGGGGCAGGGGGCGGCTACACCTTC
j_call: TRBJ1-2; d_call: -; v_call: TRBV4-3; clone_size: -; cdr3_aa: CASSQDLIGAVVYGYTF; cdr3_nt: TGCGCCAGCAGCCAAGATCTCATTGGGGCCGTAGTCTATGGCTACACCTTC
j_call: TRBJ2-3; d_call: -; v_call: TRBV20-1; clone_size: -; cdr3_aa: CSADKSTTQYF; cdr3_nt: TGCAGTGCTGATAAAAGTACTACGCAGTATTTT
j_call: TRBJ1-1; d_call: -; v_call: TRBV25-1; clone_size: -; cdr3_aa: CASSDHDKDQAFF; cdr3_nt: TGTGCCAGCAGTGATCATGACAAGGACCAAGCTTTCTTT
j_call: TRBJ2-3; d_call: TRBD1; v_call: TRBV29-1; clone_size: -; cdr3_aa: CSVSSRQGKGTDTQYF; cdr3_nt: TGCAGCGTCTCTTCGAGACAGGGGAAAGGGACAGATACGCAGTATTTT
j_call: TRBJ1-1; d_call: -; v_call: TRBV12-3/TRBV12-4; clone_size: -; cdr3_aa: CASSLTTEAFF; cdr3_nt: TGTGCCAGCAGTTTAACGACTGAAGCTTTCTTT
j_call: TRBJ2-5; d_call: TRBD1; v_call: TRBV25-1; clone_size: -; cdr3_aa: CASSGYRGPQETQYF; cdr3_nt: TGTGCCAGCAGTGGGTACAGGGGACCCCAAGAGACCCAGTACTTC
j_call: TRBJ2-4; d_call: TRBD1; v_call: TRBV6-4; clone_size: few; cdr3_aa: CASTLNGTGGQIAKNIQYF; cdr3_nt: TGTGCCAGCACCCTGAACGGGACAGGGGGACAAATAGCCAAAAACATTCAGTACTTC
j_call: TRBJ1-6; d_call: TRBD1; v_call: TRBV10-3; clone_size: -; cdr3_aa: CAISVDRALNSPLHF; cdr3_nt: TGTGCCATCAGTGTGGACAGGGCCCTAAATTCACCCCTCCACTTT
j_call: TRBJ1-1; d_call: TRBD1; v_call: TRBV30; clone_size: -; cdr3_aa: CAWSGTGQGAEAFF; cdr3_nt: TGTGCCTGGAGTGGAACTGGACAGGGGGCTGAAGCTTTCTTT
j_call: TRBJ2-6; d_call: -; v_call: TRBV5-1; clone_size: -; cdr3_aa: CASSRGSDDSGANVLTF; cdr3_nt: TGCGCCAGCAGCCGCGGGTCCGACGACTCTGGGGCCAACGTCCTGACTTTC
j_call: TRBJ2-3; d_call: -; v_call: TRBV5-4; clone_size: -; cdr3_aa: CASSASQRVGTDTQYF; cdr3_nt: TGTGCCAGCAGCGCTAGTCAGCGGGTGGGCACAGATACGCAGTATTTT
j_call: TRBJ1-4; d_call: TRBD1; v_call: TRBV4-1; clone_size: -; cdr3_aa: CASSQDDNPTGPNEKLFF; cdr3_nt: TGCGCCAGCAGCCAAGATGATAACCCGACAGGGCCTAATGAAAAACTGTTTTTT
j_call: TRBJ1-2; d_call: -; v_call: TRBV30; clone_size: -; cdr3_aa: CAWSKRLLNYGYTF; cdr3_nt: TGTGCCTGGAGTAAACGGTTACTTAACTATGGCTACACCTTC
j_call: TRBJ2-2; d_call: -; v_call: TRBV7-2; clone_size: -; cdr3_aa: CASRLSGPGELFF; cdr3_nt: TGTGCCAGCAGACTCTCAGGGCCCGGGGAGCTGTTTTTT
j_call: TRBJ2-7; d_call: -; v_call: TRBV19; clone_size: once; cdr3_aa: CASSTGQLPYEQYF; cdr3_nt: TGTGCCAGTAGTACCGGACAGCTACCCTACGAGCAGTACTTC
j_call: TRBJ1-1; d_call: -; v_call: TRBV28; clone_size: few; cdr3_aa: CASSSGDTEAFF; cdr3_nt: TGTGCCAGCAGTTCGGGGGACACTGAAGCTTTCTTT
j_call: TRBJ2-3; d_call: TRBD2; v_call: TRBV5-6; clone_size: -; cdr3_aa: CASSLDASGGTQYF; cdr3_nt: TGTGCCAGCAGCTTGGATGCGTCGGGAGGTACGCAGTATTTT
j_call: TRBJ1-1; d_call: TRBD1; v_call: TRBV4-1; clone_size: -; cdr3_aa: CASSQPGQGKGAFF; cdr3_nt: TGCGCCAGCAGCCAACCGGGACAGGGGAAGGGAGCTTTCTTT
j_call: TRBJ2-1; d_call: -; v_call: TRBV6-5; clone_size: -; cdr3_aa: CASSPGGSSYNEQFF; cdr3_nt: TGTGCCAGCAGTCCCGGTGGTAGCTCCTACAATGAGCAGTTCTTC
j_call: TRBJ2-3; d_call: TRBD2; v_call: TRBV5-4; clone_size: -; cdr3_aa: CASSAAKRGDTDTQYF; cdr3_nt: TGTGCCAGCAGCGCCGCGAAGCGGGGGGACACAGATACGCAGTATTTT
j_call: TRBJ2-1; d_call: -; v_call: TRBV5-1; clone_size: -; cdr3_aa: CASSLEGGSYNEQFF; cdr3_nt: TGCGCCAGCAGCTTGGAGGGGGGCTCCTACAATGAGCAGTTCTTC
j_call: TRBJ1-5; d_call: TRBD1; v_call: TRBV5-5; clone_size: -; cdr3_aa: CASSRTGEVNQPQHF; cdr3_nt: TGTGCCAGCAGCCGGACAGGAGAAGTCAATCAGCCCCAGCATTTT
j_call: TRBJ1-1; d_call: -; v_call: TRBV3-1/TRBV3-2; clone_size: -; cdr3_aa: CASSLTGKEAFF; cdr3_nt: TGTGCCAGCAGCCTGACCGGGAAAGAAGCTTTCTTT
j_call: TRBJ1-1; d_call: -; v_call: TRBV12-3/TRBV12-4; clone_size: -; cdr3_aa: CASSSASNTEAFF; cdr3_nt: TGTGCCAGCAGTTCCGCCTCGAACACTGAAGCTTTCTTT
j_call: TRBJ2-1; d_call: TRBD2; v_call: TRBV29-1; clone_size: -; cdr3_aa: CSVVPGTSGNNEQFF; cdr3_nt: TGCAGCGTTGTCCCTGGGACTAGCGGGAACAATGAGCAGTTCTTC
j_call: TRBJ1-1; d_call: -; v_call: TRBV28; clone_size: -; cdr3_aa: CASTFGTPNTEAFF; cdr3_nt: TGTGCCAGCACTTTCGGGACACCGAACACTGAAGCTTTCTTT
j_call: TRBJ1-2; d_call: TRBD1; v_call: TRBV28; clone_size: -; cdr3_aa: CATSDRVDGYTF; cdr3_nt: TGTGCCACTTCCGACAGGGTTGATGGCTACACCTTC
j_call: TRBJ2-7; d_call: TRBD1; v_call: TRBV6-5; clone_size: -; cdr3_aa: CASSYSWTGYEQYF; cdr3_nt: TGTGCCAGCAGTTACTCCTGGACAGGCTACGAGCAGTACTTC
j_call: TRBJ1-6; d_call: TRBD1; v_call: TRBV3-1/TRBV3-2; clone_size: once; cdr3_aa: CASSPGQTNSPLHF; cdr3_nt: TGTGCCAGCAGCCCGGGACAGACTAATTCACCCCTCCACTTT
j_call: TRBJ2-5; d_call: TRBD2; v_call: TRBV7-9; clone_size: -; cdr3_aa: CASSPTTSGGDVTQYF; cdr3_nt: TGTGCCAGCAGCCCGACGACTAGCGGGGGTGATGTGACCCAGTACTTC